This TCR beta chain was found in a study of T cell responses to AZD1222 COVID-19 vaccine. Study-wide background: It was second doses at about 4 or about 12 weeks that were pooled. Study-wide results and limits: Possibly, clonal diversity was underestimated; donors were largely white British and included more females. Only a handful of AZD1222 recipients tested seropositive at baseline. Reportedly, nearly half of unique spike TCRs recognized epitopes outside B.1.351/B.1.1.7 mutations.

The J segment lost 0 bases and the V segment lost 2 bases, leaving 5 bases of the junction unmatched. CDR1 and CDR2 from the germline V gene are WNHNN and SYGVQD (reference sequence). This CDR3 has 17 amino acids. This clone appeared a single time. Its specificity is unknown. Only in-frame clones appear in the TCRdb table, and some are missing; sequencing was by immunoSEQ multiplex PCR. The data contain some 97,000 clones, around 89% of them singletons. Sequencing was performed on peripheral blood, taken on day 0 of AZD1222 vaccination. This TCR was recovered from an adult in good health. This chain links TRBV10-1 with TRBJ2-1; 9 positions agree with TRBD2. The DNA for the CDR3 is TGCGCCAGCAGTGAGCTAGCGGGAAGGAGCTCCTACAATGAGCAGTTCTTC. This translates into CASSELAGRSSYNEQFF.